The present entry profiles one T cell receptor (beta chain) with its context. The antigen this receptor binds is unknown. Base quality data are lacking; no much larger clone is found one base away. The sample's treatment or condition label, decoded: live attenuated yellow fever vaccine strain. A standard Ficoll-Paque protocol was used to isolate PBMCs from peripheral blood. CD4 and CD8 T-cell fractions were isolated with Dynabeads CD4 and CD8 positive selection kits. TriZol was used to extract RNA from bulk PBMCs, from CD4 and CD8 fractions, and from dextramer-positive and dextramer-negative fractions. CDR3 length: 16 amino acids, cysteine to phenylalanine. The CDR3 DNA has 48 bases and is translated from base 1. CDR1 SGHDT and CDR2 YYEEEE are derived from the germline V gene. Ends trimmed: V by 4 bases, J by 9 bases; bases unmatched to a gene: 14. The sample originates from a study of T cells after yellow fever vaccination (dated by TCRdb to about 2019). Concerning the study at large: Libraries from fractions with low cell numbers were prepared with the SMART-Seq v4 Ultra Low Input RNA kit. Bulk TCR alpha and beta repertoires were sequenced longitudinally to track T-cell clones before and after primary and booster YFV17D yellow fever vaccination. Two healthy male donors, one aged 18 to 30 and one aged 30 to 40 years, made up the cohort. Blood was collected at multiple timepoints before and after primary and secondary immunization, and bulk PBMC replicates and cell subsets were isolated. The investigation overall reported the following: A small share of clonotypes was detected in both CD4 and CD8 compartments, with the overlap likely arising from convergent recombination. The study included only two donors, which limits how far the findings can be generalized. Compared with the primary T-cell response, the secondary T-cell response was faster but weaker, reaching its peak on day 5 rather than on day 15. After the booster, most clones that had expanded after primary vaccination were detected again (roughly 95% of CD4 and over 75% of CD8), suggesting broad maintenance of memory. Because abundant contaminating clonotypes from the bulk population could be contained in FACS-sorted repertoires, computational filtering was required.

Reads for this sample came from an Illumina NovaSeq 6000. TCR cDNA was synthesized by 5'RACE template switching, which introduced a universal primer site and unique molecular identifiers. cDNA synthesis was primed from both the TCR alpha and TCR beta constant segments. Libraries were amplified in two PCR steps, with sample barcodes and sequencing adapters added in the second step. Sequencing of the libraries was done on either Illumina HiSeq 2500 (2x100 bp) or NovaSeq (2x150 bp). The authors processed their data as follows. MIGEC handled demultiplexing of reads and collapsing into UMI consensus sequences, while MiXCR performed V(D)J alignment. Vaccine-responding clonotypes were defined with edgeR using replicate PBMC samples, requiring FDR below 0.01 and a log2 fold change above 5 up to day 15. CD4 or CD8 identity was assigned to each bulk clonotype according to whether the clonotype was present at higher abundance in the sequenced CD4 repertoire or the sequenced CD8 repertoire. TCRdb applied fastp at Q25 and MiXCR to the public reads, then kept only in-frame beta chains. Every CDR3 protein is listed once, alongside the most common genes and DNA of its rows. The V and J calls were determined by TCRdb, not by the authors. This sample holds around 340,000 distinct CDR3 sequences; roughly an eighth were observed only once. Around 3% of the sample comes from the top ten.

The sequenced sample was CD4+ T cells sorted from PBMCs, obtained 15 days after the yellow fever booster vaccination. This chain is built from TRBV5-6 and TRBJ2-1; 9 bases in the junction line up with TRBD2. This receptor was obtained from a young man who received the YFV17D yellow fever vaccine. The encoded CDR3 is CASSPEGLAGRFEQFF. The sequenced DNA: TGTGCCAGCAGCCCGGAGGGGCTAGCGGGGAGATTTGAGCAGTTCTTC.